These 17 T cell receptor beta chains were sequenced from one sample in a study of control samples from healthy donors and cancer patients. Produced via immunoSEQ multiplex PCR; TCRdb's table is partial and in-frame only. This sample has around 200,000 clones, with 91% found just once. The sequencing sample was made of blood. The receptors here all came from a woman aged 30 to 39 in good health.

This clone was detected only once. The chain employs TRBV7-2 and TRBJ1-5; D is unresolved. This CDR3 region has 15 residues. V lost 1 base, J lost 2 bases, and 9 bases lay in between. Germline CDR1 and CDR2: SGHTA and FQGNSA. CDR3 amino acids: CASSLVRNRNQPQHF. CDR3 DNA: TGTGCCAGCAGCTTAGTCCGGAACCGCAATCAGCCCCAGCATTTT.

The chain's CDR3 is CASSEGLAGGDTQYF. Here the CDR3 DNA reads TGTGCCAGCAGTGAGGGACTAGCGGGAGGAGATACGCAGTATTTT. The chain employs TRBV6-4 and TRBJ2-3; 15 nucleotides line up with TRBD2. The germline V gene has CDR1 MRHNA and CDR2 SNTAGT. After removal of 3 bases from V and 5 bases from J, the junction contained 0 bases not matched to a gene. The CDR3 consists of 15 residues.

The CDR3 bases are TGTGCCACCAGCAGGGGTTCGGGTATTGAAGCTTTCTTT. It translates to CATSRGSGIEAFF. The V gene is TRBV15, the J gene TRBJ1-1; D gene unclear. CDR1 and CDR2 from the germline V gene are LNHNV and YYDKDF (reference sequence). Trimming stripped 3 bases from V and 7 bases from J, with 12 bases between. This CDR3 contains 13 residues.

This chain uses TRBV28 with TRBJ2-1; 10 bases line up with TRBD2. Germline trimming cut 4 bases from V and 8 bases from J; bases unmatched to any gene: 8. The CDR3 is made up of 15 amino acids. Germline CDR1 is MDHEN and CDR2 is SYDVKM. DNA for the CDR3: TGTGCCAGCAGTTCGCCAGCGGGAGGGTACGATGAGCAGTTCTTC. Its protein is CASSSPAGGYDEQFF. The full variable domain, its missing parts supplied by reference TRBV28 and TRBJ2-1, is DVKVTQSSRYLVKRTGEKVFLECVQDMDHENMFWYRQDPGLGLRLIYFSYDVKMKEKGDIPEGYSVSREKKERFSLILESASTNQTSMYLCASSSPAGGYDEQFFGPGTRLTVL.

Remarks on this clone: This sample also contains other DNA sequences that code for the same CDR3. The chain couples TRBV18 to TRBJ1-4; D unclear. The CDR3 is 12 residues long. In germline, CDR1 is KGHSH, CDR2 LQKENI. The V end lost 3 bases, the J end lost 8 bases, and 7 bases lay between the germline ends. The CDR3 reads CASSPPGEKLFF. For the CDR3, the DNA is TGTGCCAGCTCACCCCCAGGCGAAAAACTGTTTTTT.

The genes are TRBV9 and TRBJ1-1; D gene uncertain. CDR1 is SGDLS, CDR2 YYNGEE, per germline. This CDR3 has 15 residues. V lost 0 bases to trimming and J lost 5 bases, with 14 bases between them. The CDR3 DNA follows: TGTGCCAGCAGCGTAGGGGTGGAAGTGGGGACTGAAGCTTTCTTT. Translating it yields CASSVGVEVGTEAFF.

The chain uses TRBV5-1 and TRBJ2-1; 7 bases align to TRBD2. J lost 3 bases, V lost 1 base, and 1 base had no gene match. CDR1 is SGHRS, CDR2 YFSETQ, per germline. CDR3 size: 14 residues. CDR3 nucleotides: TGCGCCAGCAGCTTGCTAGCGGACTACAATGAGCAGTTCTTC. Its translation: CASSLLADYNEQFF.

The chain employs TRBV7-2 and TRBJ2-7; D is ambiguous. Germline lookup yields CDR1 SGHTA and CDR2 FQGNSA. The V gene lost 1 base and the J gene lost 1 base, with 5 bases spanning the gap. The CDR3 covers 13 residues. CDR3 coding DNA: TGTGCCAGCAGCTTAGGGCGTTCCTACGAGCAGTACTTC. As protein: CASSLGRSYEQYF.

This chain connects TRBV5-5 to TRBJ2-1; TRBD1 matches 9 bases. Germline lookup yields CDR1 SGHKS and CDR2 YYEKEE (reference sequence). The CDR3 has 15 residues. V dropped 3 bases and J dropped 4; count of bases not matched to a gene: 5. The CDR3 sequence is CASSSGQGSYNEQFF. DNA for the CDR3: TGTGCCAGCAGCTCGGGACAGGGTTCGTACAATGAGCAGTTCTTC.

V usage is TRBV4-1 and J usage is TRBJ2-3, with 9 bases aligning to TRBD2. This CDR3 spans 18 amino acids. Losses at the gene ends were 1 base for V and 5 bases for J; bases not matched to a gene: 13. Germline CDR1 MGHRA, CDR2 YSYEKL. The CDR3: CASSQALSGGGAGDTQYF. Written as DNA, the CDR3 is TGCGCCAGCAGCCAAGCCCTTAGTGGCGGGGGGGCCGGAGATACGCAGTATTTT.

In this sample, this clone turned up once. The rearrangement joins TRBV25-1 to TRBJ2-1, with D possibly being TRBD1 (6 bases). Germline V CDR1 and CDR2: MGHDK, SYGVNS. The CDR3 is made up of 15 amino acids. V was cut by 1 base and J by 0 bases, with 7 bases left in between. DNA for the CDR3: TGTGCCAGCAGTGAATCACAGGGCTCCTACAATGAGCAGTTCTTC. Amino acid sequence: CASSESQGSYNEQFF.

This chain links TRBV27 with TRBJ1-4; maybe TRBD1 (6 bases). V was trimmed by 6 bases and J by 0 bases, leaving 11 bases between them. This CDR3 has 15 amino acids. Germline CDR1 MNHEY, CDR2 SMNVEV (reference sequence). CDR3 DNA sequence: TGTGCCAGCAGGCCCAGGGGTTCAACTAATGAAAAACTGTTTTTT. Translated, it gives CASRPRGSTNEKLFF. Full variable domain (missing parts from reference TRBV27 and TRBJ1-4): EAQVTQNPRYLITVTGKKLTVTCSQNMNHEYMSWYRQDPGLGLRQIYYSMNVEVTDKGDVPEGYKVSRKEKRNFPLILESPSPNQTSLYFCASRPRGSTNEKLFFGSGTQLSVL.

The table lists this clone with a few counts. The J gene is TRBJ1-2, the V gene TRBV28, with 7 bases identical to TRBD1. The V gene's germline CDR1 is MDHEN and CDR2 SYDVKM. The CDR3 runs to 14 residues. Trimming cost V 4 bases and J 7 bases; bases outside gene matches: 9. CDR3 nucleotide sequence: TGTGCCAGCAGTTCCCATGACAGGGTGTTTGGCTACACCTTC. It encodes CASSSHDRVFGYTF.

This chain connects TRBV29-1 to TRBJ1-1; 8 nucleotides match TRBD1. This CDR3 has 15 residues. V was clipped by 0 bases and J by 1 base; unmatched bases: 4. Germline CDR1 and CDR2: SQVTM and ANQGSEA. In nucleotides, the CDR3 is TGCAGCGTTGAAGATGACAGGGGTCCGAACACTGAAGCTTTCTTT. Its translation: CSVEDDRGPNTEAFF.

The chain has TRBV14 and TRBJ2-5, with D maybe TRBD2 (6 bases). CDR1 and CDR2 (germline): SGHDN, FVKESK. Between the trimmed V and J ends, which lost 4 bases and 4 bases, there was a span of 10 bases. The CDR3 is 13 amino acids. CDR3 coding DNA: TGTGCCAGCAGCCGACTAGTTCCAGAGACCCAGTACTTC. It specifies CASSRLVPETQYF.

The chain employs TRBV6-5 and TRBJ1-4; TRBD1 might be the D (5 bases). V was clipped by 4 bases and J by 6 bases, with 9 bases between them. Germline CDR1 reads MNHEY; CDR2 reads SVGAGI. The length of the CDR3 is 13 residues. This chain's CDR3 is CASSSGGDEKLFF. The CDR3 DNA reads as TGTGCCAGCAGTTCGGGAGGGGATGAAAAACTGTTTTTT.

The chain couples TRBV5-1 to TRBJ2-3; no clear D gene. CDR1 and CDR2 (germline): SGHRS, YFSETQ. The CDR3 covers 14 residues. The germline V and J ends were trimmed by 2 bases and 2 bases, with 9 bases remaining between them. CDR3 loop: CASSLGPITDTQYF. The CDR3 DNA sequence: TGCGCCAGCAGCTTAGGGCCTATCACAGATACGCAGTATTTT.